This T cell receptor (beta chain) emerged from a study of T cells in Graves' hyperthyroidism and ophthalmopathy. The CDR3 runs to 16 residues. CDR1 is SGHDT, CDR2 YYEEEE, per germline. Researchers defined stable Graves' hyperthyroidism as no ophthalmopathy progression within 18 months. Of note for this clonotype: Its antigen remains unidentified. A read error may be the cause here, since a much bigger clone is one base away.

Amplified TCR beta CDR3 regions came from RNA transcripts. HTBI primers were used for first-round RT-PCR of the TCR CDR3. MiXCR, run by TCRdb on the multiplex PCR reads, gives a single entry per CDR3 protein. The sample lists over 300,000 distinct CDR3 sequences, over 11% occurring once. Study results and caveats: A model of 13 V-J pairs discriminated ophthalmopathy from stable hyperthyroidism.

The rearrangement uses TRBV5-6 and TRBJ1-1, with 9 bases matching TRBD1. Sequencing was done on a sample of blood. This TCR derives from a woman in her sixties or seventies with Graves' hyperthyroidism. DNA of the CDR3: TGTGCCAGCAGCTCCACCAAAACAGGGGGCTACACTGAAACTTTCTTT. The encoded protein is CASSSTKTGGYTETFF. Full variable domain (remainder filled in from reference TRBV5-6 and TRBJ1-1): DAGVTQSPTHLIKTRGQQVTLRCSPKSGHDTVSWYQQALGQGPQFIFQYYEEEERQRGNFPDRFSGHQFPNYSSELNVNALLLGDSALYLCASSSTKTGGYTETFFGQGTRLTVV.